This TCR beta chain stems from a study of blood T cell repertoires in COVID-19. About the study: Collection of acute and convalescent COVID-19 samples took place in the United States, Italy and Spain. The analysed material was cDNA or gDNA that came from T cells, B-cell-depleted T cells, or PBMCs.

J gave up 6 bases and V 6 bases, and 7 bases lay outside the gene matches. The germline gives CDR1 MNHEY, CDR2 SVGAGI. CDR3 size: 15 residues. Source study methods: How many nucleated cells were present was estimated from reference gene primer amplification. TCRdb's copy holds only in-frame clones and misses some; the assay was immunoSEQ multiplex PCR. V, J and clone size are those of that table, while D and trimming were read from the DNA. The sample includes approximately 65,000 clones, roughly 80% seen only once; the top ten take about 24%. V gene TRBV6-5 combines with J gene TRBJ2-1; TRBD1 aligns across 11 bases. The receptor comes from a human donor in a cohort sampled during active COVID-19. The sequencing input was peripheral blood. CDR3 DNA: TGTGCCAGCAGCCCCGGGACAGGGGGAGGCAATGAGCAGTTCTTC. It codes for CASSPGTGGGNEQFF.